The rows below give T cell receptor beta chains drawn from one sample of a study of neurological immune-mediated disorders. One entry per CDR3 protein, called by TCRdb with MiXCR from the 5' RACE reads. The repertoire holds about 74,000 distinct CDR3 sequences, with around 5.5% as singletons. Specimen: PBMCs. All receptors derive from a man aged 18 to 35 with multiple sclerosis. Both conserved end residues are part of each CDR3. A D gene is named only where the DNA matches it firmly. The size entry gives how often the clone was seen (once, few, many) or a class if it is expanded.

CDR3: CASSGNRASFF; DNA: TGTGCCAGCAGTGGAAACAGGGCGTCCTTCTTT; V: TRBV28; J: TRBJ1-4; D: NA; size: many
CDR3: CASSPSGIADTQYF; DNA: TGTGCCAGCAGTCCTAGCGGAATCGCAGATACGCAGTATTTT; V: TRBV7-2; J: TRBJ2-3; D: TRBD2; size: many
CDR3: CSPKTPGRTDTQYF; DNA: TGCAGTCCTAAAACCCCCGGAAGAACAGATACGCAGTATTTT; V: TRBV20-1; J: TRBJ2-3; D: NA; size: many
CDR3: CSALNPGLASSYNEQFF; DNA: TGCAGTGCTCTTAACCCGGGACTAGCGAGCTCCTACAATGAGCAGTTCTTC; V: TRBV20-1; J: TRBJ2-1; D: TRBD2; size: many
CDR3: CASSLAHAGYSPLNF; DNA: TGTGCCAGCAGCTTAGCGCATGCAGGGTATTCACCCCTCAACTTT; V: TRBV7-2; J: TRBJ1-6; D: NA; size: few
CDR3: CSAIRQNYGYTF; DNA: TGCAGTGCTATTAGACAGAACTATGGCTACACCTTC; V: TRBV20-1; J: TRBJ1-2; D: NA; size: many
CDR3: CSATRNEQFF; DNA: TGCAGTGCCACCCGGAATGAGCAGTTCTTC; V: TRBV20-1; J: TRBJ2-1; D: NA; size: many
CDR3: CSAGLAGGREDTQYF; DNA: TGCAGTGCTGGACTAGCGGGGGGGCGGGAGGATACGCAGTATTTT; V: TRBV20-1; J: TRBJ2-3; D: TRBD2; size: many
CDR3: CASSSARGELFF; DNA: TGTGCCAGCAGCTCCGCCCGGGGGGAGCTGTTTTTT; V: TRBV7-3; J: TRBJ2-2; D: NA; size: many
CDR3: CATSGTGAQETQYF; DNA: TGTGCCACCAGCGGGACAGGCGCTCAAGAGACCCAGTACTTC; V: TRBV15; J: TRBJ2-5; D: TRBD1; size: many
CDR3: CASSVAPFPTGLTYEQYF; DNA: TGTGCCAGCAGCGTAGCCCCCTTTCCGACAGGGCTGACCTACGAGCAGTACTTC; V: TRBV9; J: TRBJ2-7; D: TRBD1; size: many
CDR3: CSARGEGSYEQYF; DNA: TGCAGTGCTAGGGGTGAGGGGTCCTACGAGCAGTACTTC; V: TRBV20-1; J: TRBJ2-7; D: NA; size: many
CDR3: CASSVGGGAYEQYF; DNA: TGTGCCAGCAGCGTCGGAGGGGGCGCGTACGAGCAGTACTTC; V: TRBV9; J: TRBJ2-7; D: NA; size: many
CDR3: CSAAGTSEQYF; DNA: TGCAGTGCTGCCGGGACTAGCGAGCAGTACTTC; V: TRBV20-1; J: TRBJ2-7; D: TRBD2; size: many
CDR3: CASSLDLLGNSPLHF; DNA: TGCGCCAGCAGCTTGGACTTACTGGGGAATTCACCCCTCCACTTT; V: TRBV5-1; J: TRBJ1-6; D: NA; size: many